This entry lists 18 T cell receptor beta chains sequenced from one sample in a study of long-term antiretroviral therapy in people with HIV. The assay used was immunoSEQ (version v3.0), run at survey level. TCRdb keeps only in-frame clones here, not all; method: immunoSEQ multiplex PCR. This table holds more than 25,000 clones, 90% found once. The material was unsorted PBMCs, obtained 3.2 years before starting antiretroviral therapy. Receptor source: a man over 45 with HIV.

There are a few counts of this clone. J is TRBJ2-3 and V is TRBV5-1; 11 bases map to TRBD2. Germline trimming cut 0 bases from V and 2 bases from J; bases unmatched to any gene: 2. This CDR3 region has 16 residues. Germline loops: CDR1 SGHRS, CDR2 YFSETQ. The CDR3 loop reads CASSLGLAGLTDTQYF. For the CDR3, the DNA is TGCGCCAGCAGCTTGGGACTAGCGGGGCTCACAGATACGCAGTATTTT.

This clone was picked up a small number of times. This sequence joins TRBV5-1 and TRBJ2-7, with 8 bases fitting TRBD1. The CDR3 is 16 amino acids. Germline CDR1 and CDR2: SGHRS and YFSETQ. V lost 4 bases and J lost 2; bases outside the gene matches: 11. The CDR3 reads CASSPRLGTGPYEQYF. The CDR3 region has the DNA TGCGCCAGCAGCCCGAGGTTGGGGACAGGCCCCTACGAGCAGTACTTC. The whole variable domain, filled in from reference TRBV5-1 and TRBJ2-7, reads KAGVTQTPRYLIKTRGQQVTLSCSPISGHRSVSWYQQTPGQGLQFLFEYFSETQRNKGNFPGRFSGRQFSNSRSEMNVSTLELGDSALYLCASSPRLGTGPYEQYFGPGTRLTVT.

V gene TRBV7-9 combines with J gene TRBJ1-4, with a possible D match to TRBD1 (5 bases). Germline-derived CDR1 and CDR2 are SEHNR and FQNEAQ (reference sequence). The CDR3 loop spans 15 amino acids. Trimming took off 4 bases at V and 7 bases at J, with 16 bases between the two ends. The CDR3 DNA follows: TGTGCCAGCAGCTCCTCCGGGACGTCTCCTGAAAAACTGTTTTTT. Its translation: CASSSSGTSPEKLFF.

This clone has just a few counts. J is TRBJ1-2 and V is TRBV4-3; no clear D. CDR1 and CDR2 from the germline V gene are LGHNA and YSLEER. This CDR3 has 13 amino acids. Trimming left V 5 bases short and J 5 bases short, with 12 bases between. The DNA for the CDR3 is TGCGCCAGCAGCAATGAGGGCGGGTATGGCTACACCTTC. It specifies CASSNEGGYGYTF.

This chain uses TRBV9 with TRBJ2-4, with TRBD2 as a possible D gene (6 bases). With 4 bases removed from V and 0 bases from J, the gap between germline ends came to 14 bases. CDR1 and CDR2 from the germline V gene are SGDLS and YYNGEE. The CDR3 has 16 residues. CDR3 loop: CASSPGGGSAKNIQYF. The CDR3 DNA reads TGTGCCAGCAGCCCAGGAGGAGGGTCAGCCAAAAACATTCAGTACTTC.

In its sample, this clone is large. The V and J genes are TRBV13 and TRBJ2-7, with a tentative D call TRBD1 (6 bases). Trimming shortened V by 0 bases and J by 3 bases, and 12 bases separated the two germline ends. This CDR3 has 15 amino acids. Looked up from germline, CDR1 is PRHDT and CDR2 is FYEKMQ (reference sequence). The CDR3 loop is CASSLGPTGNYEQYF. The CDR3 coding sequence is TGTGCCAGCAGCTTAGGCCCTACAGGGAACTACGAGCAGTACTTC.

This clone was observed once. The chain has TRBV13 and TRBJ1-1, with D hard to call. CDR1 PRHDT and CDR2 FYEKMQ come from the germline V gene (reference sequence). V lost 1 base to trimming and J lost 4 bases, with 7 bases between them. The CDR3 totals 13 residues. The CDR3 here is CASSLEARTEAFF. The CDR3 DNA sequence: TGTGCCAGCAGCTTAGAGGCCCGCACTGAAGCTTTCTTT.

The rearrangement joins TRBV5-1 to TRBJ2-5; 7 bases map to TRBD1. This CDR3 is built from 15 residues. The V gene end was trimmed by 3 bases and the J gene end by 1 base; junction bases not matched to a gene: 6. In germline, CDR1 is SGHRS, CDR2 YFSETQ. The DNA of the CDR3 is TGCGCCAGCAGCTCTTTACAGGGGTCCCAAGAGACCCAGTACTTC. It encodes CASSSLQGSQETQYF.

This clone was seen a handful of times. This chain links TRBV28 with TRBJ1-4; D is uncertain. The CDR3 runs 15 residues. V lost 1 base to trimming and J lost 1 base, with 7 bases between them. The germline V gene has CDR1 MDHEN and CDR2 SYDVKM. CDR3 loop: CASSLFGITNEKLFF. Written as DNA, the CDR3 is TGTGCCAGCAGTTTATTCGGGATAACTAATGAAAAACTGTTTTTT.

By sample share, this clone is medium-sized. The chain recombines TRBV7-9 with TRBJ1-1; D might be TRBD1 (6 bases). In germline, CDR1 is SEHNR, CDR2 FQNEAQ (reference sequence). This CDR3 comprises 17 residues. Trimming took 4 bases from V and 0 from J, leaving 18 bases between them. The CDR3 is CASSWTASLEMNTEAFF. The DNA of the CDR3 is TGTGCCAGCAGCTGGACAGCTAGTCTAGAAATGAACACTGAAGCTTTCTTT.

This clone was picked up one time. The genes are TRBV19 and TRBJ1-2; D is perhaps TRBD1 (6 bases). Per the germline V gene, CDR1 is LNHDA and CDR2 is SQIVND (reference sequence). This CDR3 spans 15 amino acids. Between the trimmed V and J ends, which lost 6 bases and 11 bases, there was a span of 25 bases. CDR3 residues: CASRTTLRDIVMYTF. The CDR3 DNA follows: TGTGCCAGTAGGACTACCCTCCGGGACATCGTTATGTACACCTTC. Full variable domain (missing parts from reference TRBV19 and TRBJ1-2): DGGITQSPKYLFRKEGQNVTLSCEQNLNHDAMYWYRQDPGQGLRLIYYSQIVNDFQKGDIAEGYSVSREKKESFPLTVTSAQKNPTAFYLCASRTTLRDIVMYTFGSGTRLTVV.

The rearrangement uses TRBV27 and TRBJ1-5; D not certain. V was clipped by 3 bases and J by 5 bases, with 11 bases between them. The length of the CDR3 is 14 residues. Germline V CDR1 and CDR2: MNHEY, SMNVEV (reference sequence). The CDR3: CASSLEGSYQPQHF. The CDR3 DNA reads as TGTGCCAGCAGTTTGGAGGGTTCGTATCAGCCCCAGCATTTT.

This chain joins TRBV5-1 and TRBJ2-1; D is unresolved. From germline, CDR1 is SGHRS and CDR2 YFSETQ. This CDR3 is built from 13 residues. Between the trimmed V and J ends, which lost 2 bases and 4 bases, there was a span of 7 bases. CDR3 in amino acids: CASSLDKYNEQFF. The CDR3 nucleotides read TGCGCCAGCAGCTTAGACAAATACAATGAGCAGTTCTTC.

This chain connects TRBV7-9 to TRBJ2-5; no firm D call. Trimming removed 5 bases at V and 1 base at J, with 5 bases between. There are 12 residues in the CDR3. Germline V gives CDR1 SEHNR, CDR2 FQNEAQ (reference sequence). The CDR3 DNA sequence: TGTGCCAGCAGCCCTGCCCAAGAGACCCAGTACTTC. It codes for CASSPAQETQYF.

The V call is TRBV5-6, the J call TRBJ1-3, with TRBD1 matching 7 bases. Losses at the gene ends were 3 bases for V and 10 bases for J; bases not matched to a gene: 13. The CDR3 is 15 residues long. Germline values: CDR1 SGHDT, CDR2 YYEEEE. This CDR3 reads CASSWGTAAGRTIYF. The CDR3 nucleotides are TGTGCCAGCAGCTGGGGGACAGCCGCCGGGAGGACCATATATTTT.

As DNA, the CDR3 is TGTGCCAGTAGTTTCCAGGGATCGAACACTGAAGCTTTCTTT. Translation gives CASSFQGSNTEAFF. The gene calls are TRBV19 and TRBJ1-1, with D maybe TRBD1 (5 bases). Germline lookup yields CDR1 LNHDA and CDR2 SQIVND (reference sequence). Trimming shortened V by 5 bases and J by 1 base, and 11 bases separated the two germline ends. The CDR3 is 14 amino acids.

The rearrangement uses TRBV10-3 and TRBJ1-1; D not resolved. CDR3 length: 11 residues. Trimming took off 3 bases at V and 3 bases at J, with 2 bases between the two ends. Germline V lookup: CDR1 ENHRY, CDR2 SYGVKD. This chain's CDR3 is CAISDYTEAFF. The CDR3 DNA follows: TGTGCCATCAGTGACTACACTGAAGCTTTCTTT.

This clone is a singleton in its sample. V and J are TRBV30 and TRBJ2-7, with 11 nucleotides matching TRBD2. The V and J ends lost 3 bases and 3 bases, in that order; junction bases with no gene match: 4. CDR3 length equals 14 residues. Per the germline V gene, CDR1 is GTSNPN and CDR2 is SVGIG (reference sequence). CDR3 residues: CAWRTTSGNYEQYF. DNA for the CDR3: TGTGCCTGGAGGACGACTAGCGGGAACTACGAGCAGTACTTC. Variable domain in full (rest from reference TRBV30 and TRBJ2-7): SQTIHQWPATLVQPVGSPLSLECTVEGTSNPNLYWYRQAAGRGLQLLFYSVGIGQISSEVPQNLSASRPQDRQFILSSKKLLLSDSGFYLCAWRTTSGNYEQYFGPGTRLTVT.